This TCR beta chain was sequenced in a study of blood T cells in healthy people across ages. Findings and limits, study-wide: Diversity was higher, and naive CD4+ cells more numerous, in long-lived donors than in aged donors.

Remarks on this clonotype: Its cognate antigen is unknown.

Trimming removed 0 bases from V and 4 bases from J, with 9 bases in between. Germline CDR1 and CDR2: DFQATT and SNEGSKA (reference sequence). CDR3 length: 13 amino acids. Next came a second PCR, run for roughly 6 to 11 cycles, which used a sample-barcoded 5' primer along with a J-beta primer mix. TCRdb redid the calling of the 5' RACE reads with MiXCR, one entry per CDR3 protein. The sample yields about 680,000 distinct CDR3 sequences, 45% to 50% seen once. V usage is TRBV20-1 and J usage is TRBJ1-1; D uncertain. The source of this sequence is a woman in her sixties or seventies in good health. Material: blood. CDR3 loop: CSARDPRGTEAFF. As DNA, the CDR3 is TGCAGTGCTAGAGATCCCCGGGGCACTGAAGCTTTCTTT.